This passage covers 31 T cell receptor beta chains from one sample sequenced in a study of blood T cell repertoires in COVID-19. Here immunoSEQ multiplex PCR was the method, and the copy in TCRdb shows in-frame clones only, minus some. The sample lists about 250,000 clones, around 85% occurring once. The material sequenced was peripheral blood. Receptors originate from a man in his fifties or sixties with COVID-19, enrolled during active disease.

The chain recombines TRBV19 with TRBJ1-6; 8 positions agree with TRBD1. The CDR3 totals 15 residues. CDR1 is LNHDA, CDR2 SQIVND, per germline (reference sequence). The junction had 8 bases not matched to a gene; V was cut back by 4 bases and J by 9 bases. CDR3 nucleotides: TGTGCCAGTAGTAGGGCCGGACAGGGTTCTTCACCCCTCCACTTT. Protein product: CASSRAGQGSSPLHF.

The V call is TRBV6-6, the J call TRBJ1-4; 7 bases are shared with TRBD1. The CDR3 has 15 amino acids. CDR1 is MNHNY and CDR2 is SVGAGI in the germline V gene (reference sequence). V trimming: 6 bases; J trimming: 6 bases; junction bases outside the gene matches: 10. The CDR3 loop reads CASSDRDSRDEKLFF. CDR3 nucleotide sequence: TGTGCCAGCAGCGACCGGGACAGTCGGGATGAAAAACTGTTTTTT.

The CDR3, as DNA: TGCGCCAGCAGCCAACAGGGGGCTACCCATGGCTACACCTTC. This gives the protein CASSQQGATHGYTF. The gene calls are TRBV5-1 and TRBJ1-2, with 9 positions matching TRBD1. With V trimmed by 4 bases and J by 6 bases, 7 bases remained unmatched. CDR3 length: 14 amino acids. From germline, CDR1 is SGHRS and CDR2 YFSETQ.

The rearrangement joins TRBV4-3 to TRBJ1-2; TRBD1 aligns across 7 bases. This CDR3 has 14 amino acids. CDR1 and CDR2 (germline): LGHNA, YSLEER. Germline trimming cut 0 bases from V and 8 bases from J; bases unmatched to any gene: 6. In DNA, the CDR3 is TGCGCCAGCAGCCAAGATCAGGGGGGAACGGGCTACACCTTC. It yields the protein CASSQDQGGTGYTF.

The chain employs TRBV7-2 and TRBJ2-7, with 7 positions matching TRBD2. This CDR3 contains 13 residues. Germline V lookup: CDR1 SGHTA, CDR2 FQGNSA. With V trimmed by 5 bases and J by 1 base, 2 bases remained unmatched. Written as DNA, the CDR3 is TGTGCCAGCAGCACTAGCGAGTCCTACGAGCAGTACTTC. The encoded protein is CASSTSESYEQYF. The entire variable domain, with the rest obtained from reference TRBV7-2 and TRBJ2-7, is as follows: GAGVSQSPSNKVTEKGKDVELRCDPISGHTALYWYRQSLGQGLEFLIYFQGNSAPDKSGLPSDRFSAERTGGSVSTLTIQRTQQEDSAVYLCASSTSESYEQYFGPGTRLTVT.

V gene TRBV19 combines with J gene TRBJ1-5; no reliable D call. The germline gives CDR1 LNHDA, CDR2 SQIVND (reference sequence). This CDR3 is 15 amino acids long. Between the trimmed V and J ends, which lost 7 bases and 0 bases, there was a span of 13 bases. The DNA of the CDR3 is TGTGCCAGTACCGTGACACCTTATAGCAATCAGCCCCAGCATTTT. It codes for CASTVTPYSNQPQHF.

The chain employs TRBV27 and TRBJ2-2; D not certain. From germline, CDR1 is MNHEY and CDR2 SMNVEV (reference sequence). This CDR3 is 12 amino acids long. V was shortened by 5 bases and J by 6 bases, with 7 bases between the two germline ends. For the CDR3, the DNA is TGTGCCAGCAGTGTCCAGGCCGGGGAGCTGTTTTTT. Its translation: CASSVQAGELFF.

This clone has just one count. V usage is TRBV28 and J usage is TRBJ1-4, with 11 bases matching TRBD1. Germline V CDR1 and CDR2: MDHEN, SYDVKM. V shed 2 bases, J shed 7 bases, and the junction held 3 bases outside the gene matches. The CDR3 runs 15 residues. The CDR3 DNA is TGTGCCAGCAGTTTACCGGGACAGGGGGGTGAAAAACTGTTTTTT. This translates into CASSLPGQGGEKLFF.

CDR3 coding DNA: TGTGCCAGTAGTACTACAGCATATAGCAATCAGCCCCAGCATTTT. Its translation is CASSTTAYSNQPQHF. The genes are TRBV19 and TRBJ1-5; D is unresolved. CDR1 and CDR2 (germline): LNHDA, SQIVND (reference sequence). The CDR3 runs to 15 residues. The V gene lost 4 bases and the J gene lost 0 bases, with 10 bases spanning the gap.

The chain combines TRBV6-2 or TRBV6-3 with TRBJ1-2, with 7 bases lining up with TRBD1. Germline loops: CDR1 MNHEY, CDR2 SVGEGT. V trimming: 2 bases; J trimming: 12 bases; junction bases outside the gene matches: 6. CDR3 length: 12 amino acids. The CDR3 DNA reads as TGTGCCAGCAGTTACAACAGGGGTTTTCACACCTTC. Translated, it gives CASSYNRGFHTF.

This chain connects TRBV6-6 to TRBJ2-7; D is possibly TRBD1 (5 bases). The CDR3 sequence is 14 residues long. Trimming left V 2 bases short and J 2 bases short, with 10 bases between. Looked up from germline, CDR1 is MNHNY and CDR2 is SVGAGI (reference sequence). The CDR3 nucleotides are TGTGCCAGCAGTTACACAAGGGGCCCCTACGAGCAGTACTTC. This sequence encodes CASSYTRGPYEQYF.

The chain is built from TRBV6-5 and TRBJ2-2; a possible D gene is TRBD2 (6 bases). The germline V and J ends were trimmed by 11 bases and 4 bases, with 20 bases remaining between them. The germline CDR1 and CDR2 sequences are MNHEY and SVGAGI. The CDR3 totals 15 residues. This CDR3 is CASKFRGRSTGELFF. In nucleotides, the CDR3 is TGTGCCTCTAAGTTCCGGGGGAGGAGCACCGGGGAGCTGTTTTTT.

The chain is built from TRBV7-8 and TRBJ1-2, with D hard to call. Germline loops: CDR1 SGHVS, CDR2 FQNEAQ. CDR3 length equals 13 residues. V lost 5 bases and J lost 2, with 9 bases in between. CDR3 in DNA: TGTGCCAGCAGCCAATCAGGCAACTATGGCTACACCTTC. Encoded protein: CASSQSGNYGYTF.

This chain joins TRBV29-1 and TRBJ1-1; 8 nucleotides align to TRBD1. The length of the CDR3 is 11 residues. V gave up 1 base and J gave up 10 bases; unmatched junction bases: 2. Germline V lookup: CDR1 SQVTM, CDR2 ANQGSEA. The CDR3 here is CSVEVDRVAFF. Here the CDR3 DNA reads TGCAGCGTTGAAGTGGACAGGGTAGCTTTCTTT.

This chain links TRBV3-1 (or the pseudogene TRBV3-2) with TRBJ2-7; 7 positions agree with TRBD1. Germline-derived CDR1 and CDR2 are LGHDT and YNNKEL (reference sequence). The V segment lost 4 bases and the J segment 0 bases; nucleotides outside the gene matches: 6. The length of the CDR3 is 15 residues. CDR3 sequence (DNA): TGTGCCAGCAGCCCTGGGACAGATAGCTCCTACGAGCAGTACTTC. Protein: CASSPGTDSSYEQYF.

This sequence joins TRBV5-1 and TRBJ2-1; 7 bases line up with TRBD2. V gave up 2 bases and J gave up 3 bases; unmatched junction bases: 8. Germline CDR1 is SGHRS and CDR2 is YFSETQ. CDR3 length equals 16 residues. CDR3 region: CASSLERGDRYNEQFF. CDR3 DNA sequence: TGCGCCAGCAGCTTAGAGCGGGGTGACCGCTACAATGAGCAGTTCTTC.

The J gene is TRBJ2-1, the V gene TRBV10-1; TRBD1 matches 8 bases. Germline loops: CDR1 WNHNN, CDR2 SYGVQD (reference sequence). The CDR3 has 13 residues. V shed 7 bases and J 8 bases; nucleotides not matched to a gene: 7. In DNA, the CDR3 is TGCGCCAGCATGATCCAGGGGGCCCATGAGCAGTTCTTC. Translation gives CASMIQGAHEQFF.

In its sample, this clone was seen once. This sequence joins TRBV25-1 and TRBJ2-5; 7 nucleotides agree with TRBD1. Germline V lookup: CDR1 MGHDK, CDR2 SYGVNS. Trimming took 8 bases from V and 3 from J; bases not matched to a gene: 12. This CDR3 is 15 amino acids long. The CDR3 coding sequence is TGTGCCAGCTCTGATTCCGGGACAGCGAAAGAGACCCAGTACTTC. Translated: CASSDSGTAKETQYF. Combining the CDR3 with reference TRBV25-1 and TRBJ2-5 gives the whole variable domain EADIYQTPRYLVIGTGKKITLECSQTMGHDKMYWYQQDPGMELHLIHYSYGVNSTEKGDLSSESTVSRIRTEHFPLTLESARPSHTSQYLCASSDSGTAKETQYFGPGTRLLVL.

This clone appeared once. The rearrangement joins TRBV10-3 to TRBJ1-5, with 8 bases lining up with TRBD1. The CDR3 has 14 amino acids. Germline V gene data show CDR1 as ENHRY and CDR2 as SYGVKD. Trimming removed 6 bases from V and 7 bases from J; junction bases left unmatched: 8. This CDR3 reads CAISVAGGGQPQHF. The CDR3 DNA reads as TGTGCCATCAGCGTTGCAGGGGGCGGACAGCCCCAGCATTTT.

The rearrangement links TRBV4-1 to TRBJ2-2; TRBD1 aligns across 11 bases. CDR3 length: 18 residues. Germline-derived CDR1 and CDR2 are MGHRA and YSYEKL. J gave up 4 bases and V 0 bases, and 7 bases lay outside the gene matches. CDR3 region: CASSQEGRGQGATGELFF. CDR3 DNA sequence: TGCGCCAGCAGCCAAGAGGGGAGAGGACAGGGGGCCACCGGGGAGCTGTTTTTT.

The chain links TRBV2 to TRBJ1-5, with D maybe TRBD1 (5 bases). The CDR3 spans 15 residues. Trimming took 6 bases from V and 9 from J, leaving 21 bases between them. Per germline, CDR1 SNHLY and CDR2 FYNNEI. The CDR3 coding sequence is TGTGCCAGCAGCGTGGACATGGGGGACTGGTGGCCCCAGCATTTT. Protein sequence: CASSVDMGDWWPQHF.

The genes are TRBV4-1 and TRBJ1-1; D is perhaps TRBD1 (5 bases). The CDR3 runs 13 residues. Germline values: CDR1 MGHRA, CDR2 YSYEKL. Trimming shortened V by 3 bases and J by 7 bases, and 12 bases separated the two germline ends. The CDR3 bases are TGCGCCAGCAGCCACGAAGTTAGGGGTGAAGCTTTCTTT. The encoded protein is CASSHEVRGEAFF.

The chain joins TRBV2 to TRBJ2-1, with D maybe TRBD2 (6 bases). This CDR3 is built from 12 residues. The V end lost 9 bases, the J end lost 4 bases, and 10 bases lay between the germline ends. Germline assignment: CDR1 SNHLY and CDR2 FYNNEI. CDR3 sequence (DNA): TGTGCCAGTGGGACTTTTTACAATGAGCAGTTCTTC. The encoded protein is CASGTFYNEQFF.

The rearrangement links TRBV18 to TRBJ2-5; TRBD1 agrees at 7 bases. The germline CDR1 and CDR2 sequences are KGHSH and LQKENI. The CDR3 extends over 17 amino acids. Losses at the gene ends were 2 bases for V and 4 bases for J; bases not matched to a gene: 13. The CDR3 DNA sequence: TGTGCCAGCTCACCAGCGACAGGGTCCCCACACGTAGAGACCCAGTACTTC. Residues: CASSPATGSPHVETQYF.

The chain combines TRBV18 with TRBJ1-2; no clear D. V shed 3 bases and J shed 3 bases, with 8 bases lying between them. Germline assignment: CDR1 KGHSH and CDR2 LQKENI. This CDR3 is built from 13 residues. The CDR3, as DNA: TGTGCCAGCTCACCGGGGAGCTACTATGGCTACACCTTC. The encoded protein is CASSPGSYYGYTF.

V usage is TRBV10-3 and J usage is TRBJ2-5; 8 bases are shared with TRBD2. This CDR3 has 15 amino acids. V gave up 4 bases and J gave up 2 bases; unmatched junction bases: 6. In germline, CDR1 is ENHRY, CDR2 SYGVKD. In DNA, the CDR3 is TGTGCCATCAGTGGGGTAGCGGGGATTCAAGAGACCCAGTACTTC. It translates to CAISGVAGIQETQYF.

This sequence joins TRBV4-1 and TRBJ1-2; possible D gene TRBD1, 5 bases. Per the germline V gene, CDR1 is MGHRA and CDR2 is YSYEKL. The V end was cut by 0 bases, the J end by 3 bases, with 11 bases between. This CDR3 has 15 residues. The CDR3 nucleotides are TGCGCCAGCAGCCAAGATGCGGGGCAGCACTATGGCTACACCTTC. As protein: CASSQDAGQHYGYTF.

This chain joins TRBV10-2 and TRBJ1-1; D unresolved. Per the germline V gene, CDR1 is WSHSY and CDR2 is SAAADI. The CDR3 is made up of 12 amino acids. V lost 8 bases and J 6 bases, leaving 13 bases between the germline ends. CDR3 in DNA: TGCGCCAGCGAAAACAGTCAGGCTGAAGCTTTCTTT. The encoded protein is CASENSQAEAFF.

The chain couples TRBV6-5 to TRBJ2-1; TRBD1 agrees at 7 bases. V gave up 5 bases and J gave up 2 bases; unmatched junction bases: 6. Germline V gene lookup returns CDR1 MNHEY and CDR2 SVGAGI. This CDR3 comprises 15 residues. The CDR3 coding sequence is TGTGCCAGCAGTCGCACAGGGGCCCCCTACAATGAGCAGTTCTTC. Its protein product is CASSRTGAPYNEQFF.

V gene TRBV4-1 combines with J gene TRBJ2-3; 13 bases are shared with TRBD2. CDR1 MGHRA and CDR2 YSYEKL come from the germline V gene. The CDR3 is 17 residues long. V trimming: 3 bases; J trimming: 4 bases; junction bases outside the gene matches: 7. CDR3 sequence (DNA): TGCGCCAGCAGCCACCCACTCGGACTAGCGGGGGCAGATACGCAGTATTTT. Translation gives CASSHPLGLAGADTQYF.

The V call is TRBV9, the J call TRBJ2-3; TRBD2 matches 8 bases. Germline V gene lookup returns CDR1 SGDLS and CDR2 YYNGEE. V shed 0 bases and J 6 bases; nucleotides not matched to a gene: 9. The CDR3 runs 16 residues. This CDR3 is CASSVAGGGMIDTQYF. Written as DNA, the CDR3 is TGTGCCAGCAGCGTAGCCGGCGGGGGGATGATTGATACGCAGTATTTT.